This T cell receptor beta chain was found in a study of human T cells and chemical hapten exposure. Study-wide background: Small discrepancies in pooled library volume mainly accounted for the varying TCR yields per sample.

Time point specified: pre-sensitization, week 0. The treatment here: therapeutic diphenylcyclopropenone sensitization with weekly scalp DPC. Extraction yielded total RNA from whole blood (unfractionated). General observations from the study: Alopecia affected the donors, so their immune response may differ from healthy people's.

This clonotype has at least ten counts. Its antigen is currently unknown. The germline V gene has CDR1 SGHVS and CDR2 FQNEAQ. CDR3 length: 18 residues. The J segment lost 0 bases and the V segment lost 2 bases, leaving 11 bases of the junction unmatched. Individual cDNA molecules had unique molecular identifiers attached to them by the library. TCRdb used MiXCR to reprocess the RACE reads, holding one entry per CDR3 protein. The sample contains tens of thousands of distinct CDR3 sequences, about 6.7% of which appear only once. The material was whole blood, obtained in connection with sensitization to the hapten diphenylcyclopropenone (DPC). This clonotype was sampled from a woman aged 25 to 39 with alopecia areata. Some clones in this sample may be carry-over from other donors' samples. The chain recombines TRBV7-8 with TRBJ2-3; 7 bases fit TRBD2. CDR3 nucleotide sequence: TGTGCCAGCAGCTTATTAGGGCTAGCGGCCTTGAGCACAGATACGCAGTATTTT. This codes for CASSLLGLAALSTDTQYF.